This T cell receptor (beta chain) originates from a study of blood T cell repertoires in COVID-19. Study at large: T cells, B-cell-depleted T cells, or PBMCs provided the cDNA or gDNA that served as material.

Germline trimming cut 8 bases from V and 3 bases from J; bases unmatched to any gene: 5. Per the germline V gene, CDR1 is MNHEY and CDR2 is SVGAGI. The CDR3 spans 13 residues. Libraries were prepared by immunoSEQ multiplex PCR; TCRdb keeps only in-frame clonotypes and omits some of them. The sample consists of 200,000 to 250,000 clones, approximately 88% of them appearing once. The rearrangement links TRBV6-5 to TRBJ2-7; 9 nucleotides agree with TRBD1. Sequencing was performed on PBMCs or T cells enriched from blood (not recorded which). This receptor was obtained from a woman in her twenties or thirties with acute COVID-19. In DNA, the CDR3 is TGTGCCAGCGCCGGGACAGGGCACTACGAGCAGTACTTC. Translation: CASAGTGHYEQYF.